This T cell receptor (beta chain) was recorded in a study of blood T cell repertoires in COVID-19. Study as a whole: Researchers got acute and convalescent COVID-19 samples from the United States, Italy and Spain. The analysed material was cDNA or gDNA that came from T cells, B-cell-depleted T cells, or PBMCs.

Per germline, CDR1 MNHEY and CDR2 SVGAGI. The CDR3 covers 16 residues. V lost 2 bases and J 4 bases, leaving 17 bases between the germline ends. Individuals aged roughly 18 to 95 years were recruited from fewer than 30 US areas. Participants had their cohort set by participant-reported clinical history. The table came from immunoSEQ multiplex PCR; TCRdb's copy has only in-frame clones and leaves some out. The sample consists of about 220,000 clones, 83% of them appearing once. Material: PBMCs or T cells enriched from blood (not recorded which). The clonotype comes from a woman aged 45-65 years who had been exposed to COVID-19. The V gene is TRBV6-5, the J gene TRBJ1-1, with D possibly being TRBD1 (5 bases). CDR3 protein: CASSYLPSRRGTEAFF. CDR3 bases: TGTGCCAGCAGTTACCTCCCAAGCAGGAGGGGCACTGAAGCTTTCTTT.